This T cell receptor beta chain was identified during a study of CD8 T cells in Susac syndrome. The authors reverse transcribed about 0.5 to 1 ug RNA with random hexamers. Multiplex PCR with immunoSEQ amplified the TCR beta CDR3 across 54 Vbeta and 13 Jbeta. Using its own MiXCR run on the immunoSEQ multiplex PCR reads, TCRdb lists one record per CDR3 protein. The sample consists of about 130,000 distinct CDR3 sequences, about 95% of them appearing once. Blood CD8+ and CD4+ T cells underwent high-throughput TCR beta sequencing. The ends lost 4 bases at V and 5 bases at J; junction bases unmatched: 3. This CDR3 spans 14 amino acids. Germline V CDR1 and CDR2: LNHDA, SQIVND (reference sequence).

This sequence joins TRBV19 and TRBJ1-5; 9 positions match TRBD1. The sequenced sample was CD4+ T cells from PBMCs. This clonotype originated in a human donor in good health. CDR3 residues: CASSTGQGHQPQHF. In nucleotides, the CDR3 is TGTGCCAGTAGTACGGGACAGGGCCATCAGCCCCAGCATTTT.